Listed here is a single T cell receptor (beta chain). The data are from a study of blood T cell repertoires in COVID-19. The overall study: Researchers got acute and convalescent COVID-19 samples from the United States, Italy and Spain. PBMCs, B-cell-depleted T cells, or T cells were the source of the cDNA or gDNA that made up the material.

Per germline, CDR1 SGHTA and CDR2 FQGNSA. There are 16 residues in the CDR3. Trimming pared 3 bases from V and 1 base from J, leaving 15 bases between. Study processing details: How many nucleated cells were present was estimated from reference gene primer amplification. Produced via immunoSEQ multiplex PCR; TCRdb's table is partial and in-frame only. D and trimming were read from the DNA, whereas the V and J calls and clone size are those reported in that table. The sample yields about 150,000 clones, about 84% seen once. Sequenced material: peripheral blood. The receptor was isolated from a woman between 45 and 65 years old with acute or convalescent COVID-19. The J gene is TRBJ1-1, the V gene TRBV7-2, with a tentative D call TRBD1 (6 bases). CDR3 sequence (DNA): TGTGCCAGCAGCTTCCAGCCATTGGGGGCGAACACTGAAGCTTTCTTT. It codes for CASSFQPLGANTEAFF. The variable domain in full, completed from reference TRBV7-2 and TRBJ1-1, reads GAGVSQSPSNKVTEKGKDVELRCDPISGHTALYWYRQSLGQGLEFLIYFQGNSAPDKSGLPSDRFSAERTGGSVSTLTIQRTQQEDSAVYLCASSFQPLGANTEAFFGQGTRLTVV.